This passage covers 23 T cell receptor beta chains from one sample sequenced in a study of regulatory T cells in long-lasting Graves disease. The time point here: persistent/refractory GD, antithyroid drugs over 5 years with positive TRAb. PBMCs provided the RNA from which the TCR library was made. Arm-PCR with iRepertoire HTBI primers amplified the CDR3 regions for these TCR beta libraries. A single record per CDR3 protein comes from TCRdb applying MiXCR to the multiplex PCR reads. The table lists about 470,000 distinct CDR3 sequences, around 21% of them singletons. Sequenced material: peripheral blood mononuclear cells (PBMCs), taken when the disease was refractory, from a patient treated with antithyroid drugs. These receptors were taken from a female donor with Graves disease.

This clonotype was counted ten times or more. This chain joins TRBV5-1 and TRBJ2-7, with D perhaps assigned TRBD1 or TRBD2 (5 bases each). Trimming shortened V by 5 bases and J by 2 bases, and 11 bases separated the two germline ends. CDR1 and CDR2 from the germline V gene are SGHRS and YFSETQ. The CDR3 runs 13 residues. The CDR3 sequence: CASSIGTTYEQYF. The CDR3 DNA reads as TGCGCCAGCAGTATCGGGACCACCTACGAGCAGTACTTC.

This clonotype was observed a few times. V usage is TRBV29-1 and J usage is TRBJ2-7; D uncertain. Germline V lookup: CDR1 SQVTM, CDR2 ANQGSEA. V lost 4 bases, J lost 0 bases, and 10 bases lay in between. The CDR3 has 13 amino acids. This CDR3 is CSVVVGNSYEQYF. CDR3 sequence (DNA): TGCAGCGTTGTTGTCGGCAACTCCTACGAGCAGTACTTC.

The chain uses TRBV6-1 and TRBJ1-5; the D is unclear. Deletions cut 1 base from V and 3 bases from J, with 10 bases between. The CDR3 sequence is 15 residues long. CDR1 and CDR2 from the germline V gene are MNHNS and SASEGT. CDR3 sequence (DNA): TGTGCCAGCAGTGAAGTCTTGGGAAACAATCAGCCCCAGCATTTT. This gives the protein CASSEVLGNNQPQHF.

The rearrangement uses TRBV7-9 and TRBJ1-1; unclear D gene. V shed 1 base and J shed 0 bases, with 6 bases lying between them. The CDR3 consists of 14 residues. Germline loops: CDR1 SEHNR, CDR2 FQNEAQ (reference sequence). CDR3 coding DNA: TGTGCCAGCAGCTTAGAAAACGTGAACACTGAAGCTTTCTTT. Protein product: CASSLENVNTEAFF. The full variable domain, in which reference TRBV7-9 and TRBJ1-1 provide the parts outside the CDR3, is DTGVSQNPRHKITKRGQNVTFRCDPISEHNRLYWYRQTLGQGPEFLTYFQNEAQLEKSRLLSDRFSAERPKGSFSTLEIQRTEQGDSAMYLCASSLENVNTEAFFGQGTRLTVV.

The V call is TRBV30, the J call TRBJ2-7, with D possibly called TRBD1 or TRBD2 (6 bases each). This CDR3 spans 12 amino acids. Germline V CDR1 and CDR2: GTSNPN, SVGIG (reference sequence). V shed 0 bases and J shed 6 bases, with 9 bases lying between them. CDR3 amino acids: CAWSVGGFEQYF. The DNA of the CDR3 is TGTGCCTGGAGTGTAGGGGGGTTCGAGCAGTACTTC.

The chain is built from TRBV7-2 and TRBJ1-2; 7 bases fit TRBD1. The CDR3 is made up of 15 amino acids. CDR1 and CDR2 from the germline V gene are SGHTA and FQGNSA. The ends lost 5 bases at V and 6 bases at J; junction bases unmatched: 12. The CDR3 is CASSPRDRVVHGYTF. Here the CDR3 DNA reads TGTGCCAGCAGCCCTCGAGACAGGGTGGTTCATGGCTACACCTTC.

This clonotype was picked up many times. The V call is TRBV28, the J call TRBJ1-5; TRBD1 might be the D (5 bases). CDR1 and CDR2 (germline): MDHEN, SYDVKM. There are 13 residues in the CDR3. V lost 7 bases to trimming and J lost 7 bases, with 14 bases between them. Here the CDR3 reads CASTGGGRQPQHF. DNA of the CDR3: TGTGCCAGCACCGGGGGGGGAAGACAGCCCCAGCATTTT.

This clonotype has a count of ten or more. CDR3 amino acids: CASSSINSPLHF. The CDR3 nucleotides are TGTGCCAGCAGTTCGATCAATTCACCCCTCCACTTT. The J gene is TRBJ1-6, the V gene TRBV28; no clear D. Trimming removed 4 bases from V and 7 bases from J, with 5 bases in between. Germline loops: CDR1 MDHEN, CDR2 SYDVKM. CDR3 length equals 12 residues.

This clonotype came up a few times. This rearrangement joins TRBV19 to TRBJ2-2; TRBD1 matches at 9 bases. The germline V gene has CDR1 LNHDA and CDR2 SQIVND (reference sequence). V lost 3 bases and J lost 2; bases outside the gene matches: 4. The CDR3 spans 16 residues. This CDR3 reads CASSIGTGKNTGELFF. The CDR3, as DNA: TGTGCCAGTAGTATTGGGACAGGGAAAAACACCGGGGAGCTGTTTTTT.

Many counts were recorded for this clonotype. The chain uses TRBV6-1 and TRBJ2-2; D may correspond to TRBD1 or TRBD2 (5 bases each). V shed 5 bases and J shed 3 bases, with 10 bases lying between them. This CDR3 comprises 14 residues. Looked up from germline, CDR1 is MNHNS and CDR2 is SASEGT. CDR3 coding DNA: TGTGCCAGCAGTAACCTGGGACACACCGGGGAGCTGTTTTTT. Translated: CASSNLGHTGELFF.

This clonotype has a handful of counts. The chain uses TRBV15 and TRBJ2-5; D ambiguous. This CDR3 comprises 13 residues. With 8 bases removed from V and 0 bases from J, the gap between germline ends came to 10 bases. Germline assignment: CDR1 LNHNV and CDR2 YYDKDF (reference sequence). This chain's CDR3 is CATDDGYQETQYF. The CDR3 region has the DNA TGTGCCACCGACGATGGGTACCAAGAGACCCAGTACTTC. Based on the CDR3 plus reference TRBV15 and TRBJ2-5, the full variable domain is DAMVIQNPRYQVTQFGKPVTLSCSQTLNHNVMYWYQQKSSQAPKLLFHYYDKDFNNEADTPDNFQSRRPNTSFCFLDIRSPGLGDTAMYLCATDDGYQETQYFGPGTRLLVL.

This clonotype appeared many times. The chain recombines TRBV2 with TRBJ2-7; TRBD1 might be the D (5 bases). Germline CDR1 and CDR2: SNHLY and FYNNEI. Trimming pared 6 bases from V and 0 bases from J, leaving 12 bases between. The CDR3 covers 14 residues. CDR3 in DNA: TGTGCCAGCAGACTCAGGGAAAGCTCCTACGAGCAGTACTTC. Translated, it gives CASRLRESSYEQYF.

This clonotype showed up many times. The chain links TRBV7-8 to TRBJ1-1; D unclear. Between the trimmed V and J ends, which lost 5 bases and 3 bases, there was a span of 16 bases. The CDR3 contains 15 residues. Germline V CDR1 and CDR2: SGHVS, FQNEAQ. CDR3 nucleotide sequence: TGTGCCAGCAGCCTGTATCATGGCCGGGACACTGAAGCTTTCTTT. This codes for CASSLYHGRDTEAFF.

The V gene is TRBV11-2, the J gene TRBJ2-3, with 7 nucleotides matching TRBD1. Germline V gives CDR1 SGHAT, CDR2 FQNNGV. This CDR3 region has 16 residues. The V segment lost 5 bases and the J segment 3 bases; nucleotides outside the gene matches: 11. The CDR3 nucleotides read TGTGCCAGCAGCCTACGCCTCGACAGGGTTACAGATACGCAGTATTTT. Translated: CASSLRLDRVTDTQYF.

This clonotype was observed a single time. Being one base from a much bigger clone, this may be a read error. This chain uses TRBV28 with TRBJ2-4; D is unresolved. CDR3 length: 16 residues. Germline V gene data show CDR1 as MDHEN and CDR2 as SYDVKM. The CDR3: CASRQDVPLAENIQYF. The CDR3 nucleotides read TGTGCCAGCAGGCAGGACGTGCCCTTAGCCGAAAACATTCAGTACTTC.

This clonotype showed up many times. This rearrangement joins TRBV6-1 to TRBJ1-2; unclear D gene. The germline gives CDR1 MNHNS, CDR2 SASEGT. Trimming stripped 5 bases from V and 4 bases from J, with 11 bases between. The CDR3 sequence is 13 residues long. As DNA, the CDR3 is TGTGCCAGCAGTAGTGTGGATGGCTATGGCTACACCTTC. Protein: CASSSVDGYGYTF.

To note about this clonotype: Possible read error: a much larger clone is one base away. The chain uses TRBV12-3 or TRBV12-4 and TRBJ2-7; 8 positions match TRBD2. The CDR3 loop spans 13 amino acids. J lost 9 bases, V lost 3 bases, and 7 bases had no gene match. The CDR3, as DNA: TGTGCCAGCAGTTTTTATGACGCGGGGGGGCAGTACTTC. Protein sequence: CASSFYDAGGQYF.

This clonotype was recorded many times. The chain employs TRBV15 and TRBJ2-7; D unresolved. Deletions cut 1 base from V and 4 bases from J, with 11 bases between. The V gene's germline CDR1 is LNHNV and CDR2 YYDKDF (reference sequence). CDR3 length equals 14 residues. This CDR3 is CATSRAEMGYEQYF. In DNA form, the CDR3 reads TGTGCCACCAGCAGAGCGGAAATGGGGTACGAGCAGTACTTC.

The rearrangement links TRBV14 to TRBJ2-2, with TRBD2 matching over 8 bases. CDR3 length equals 16 residues. With 5 bases clipped from V and 8 bases from J, the junction kept 13 bases outside the gene matches. Germline V gene sequence: CDR1 SGHDN, CDR2 FVKESK. Written as DNA, the CDR3 is TGTGCCAGCAGCTCCCGGACTAGCTCTCCTCCGGGGGAGCTGTTTTTT. Encoded protein: CASSSRTSSPPGELFF.

The genes are TRBV6-1 and TRBJ1-5; possibly TRBD1 for D (5 bases). Germline CDR1 reads MNHNS; CDR2 reads SASEGT. The CDR3 runs to 14 residues. V lost 3 bases to trimming and J lost 14 bases, with 20 bases between them. CDR3 protein: CASSERGAGIDKHF. For the CDR3, the DNA is TGTGCCAGCAGTGAGAGAGGGGCCGGGATCGATAAGCATTTT.

This rearrangement joins TRBV6-2 or TRBV6-3 to TRBJ2-7, with D possibly matching TRBD2 (7 bases). The CDR3 has 16 residues. The V gene's germline CDR1 is MNHEY and CDR2 SVGEGT. V was cut by 7 bases and J by 5 bases, with 24 bases left in between. In DNA form, the CDR3 reads TGTGCCAGCACCTCTCACGCGGGGGCCGAAATCGACGAGCAGTACTTC. It is translated as CASTSHAGAEIDEQYF.

This clonotype was picked up a small number of times. The V call is TRBV4-1, the J call TRBJ1-1; TRBD1 matches 7 bases. Germline V gives CDR1 MGHRA, CDR2 YSYEKL. This CDR3 region has 16 residues. The V segment lost 4 bases and the J segment 2 bases; nucleotides outside the gene matches: 10. The CDR3 reads CASSRATGNFNTEAFF. DNA for the CDR3: TGCGCCAGCAGCCGAGCGACAGGGAATTTTAACACTGAAGCTTTCTTT.

This clonotype was picked up many times. V is TRBV20-1 and J is TRBJ2-7, with a weak D call TRBD2 (6 bases). The CDR3 extends over 13 amino acids. Germline CDR1 is DFQATT and CDR2 is SNEGSKA (reference sequence). Trimming shortened V by 2 bases and J by 2 bases, and 10 bases separated the two germline ends. The CDR3 here is CSARSASAYEQYF. DNA of the CDR3: TGCAGTGCTAGATCGGCTAGCGCCTACGAGCAGTACTTC.